This TCR beta chain was sequenced during a study of blood T cell repertoires in COVID-19. Across the whole study: COVID-19 samples, acute and convalescent, were from the United States, Italy and Spain. PBMCs, B-cell-depleted T cells, or T cells were the source of the cDNA or gDNA that made up the material.

The germline V and J ends were trimmed by 0 bases and 1 base, with 7 bases remaining between them. Per the germline V gene, CDR1 is SGHRS and CDR2 is YFSETQ. The CDR3 totals 14 residues. As handled by the study authors: Amplification with reference gene primers provided the estimates of nucleated cell counts. Produced via immunoSEQ multiplex PCR; TCRdb's table is partial and in-frame only. That table furnishes V, J and clone size, whereas the DNA furnished D and trimming. The sample has 90,000 to 120,000 clones, approximately 80% seen once. The chain joins TRBV5-1 to TRBJ1-1; no definite D call. This TCR came from a man aged 70-80 years with acute or convalescent COVID-19. The sample taken for sequencing was peripheral blood. The CDR3 DNA reads as TGCGCCAGCAGCTTGGGGGCAGAGAACACTGAAGCTTTCTTT. Protein sequence: CASSLGAENTEAFF.